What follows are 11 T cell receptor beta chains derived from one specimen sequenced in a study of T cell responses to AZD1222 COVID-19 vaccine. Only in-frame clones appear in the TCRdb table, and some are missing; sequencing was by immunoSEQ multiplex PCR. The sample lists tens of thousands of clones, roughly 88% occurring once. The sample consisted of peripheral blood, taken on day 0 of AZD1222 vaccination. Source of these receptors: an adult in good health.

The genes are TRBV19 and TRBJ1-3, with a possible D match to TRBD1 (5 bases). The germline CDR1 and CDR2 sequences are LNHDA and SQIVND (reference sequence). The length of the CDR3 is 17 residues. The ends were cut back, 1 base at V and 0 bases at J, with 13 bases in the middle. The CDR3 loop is CASSIGGRRISGNTIYF. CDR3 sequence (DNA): TGTGCCAGTAGTATAGGGGGCAGGCGGATCTCTGGAAACACCATATATTTT. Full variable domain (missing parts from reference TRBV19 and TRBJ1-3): DGGITQSPKYLFRKEGQNVTLSCEQNLNHDAMYWYRQDPGQGLRLIYYSQIVNDFQKGDIAEGYSVSREKKESFPLTVTSAQKNPTAFYLCASSIGGRRISGNTIYFGEGSWLTVV.

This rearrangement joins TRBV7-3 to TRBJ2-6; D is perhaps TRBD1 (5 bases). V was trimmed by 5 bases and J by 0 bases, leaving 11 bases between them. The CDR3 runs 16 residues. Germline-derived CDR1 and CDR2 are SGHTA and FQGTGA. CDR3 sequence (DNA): TGTGCCAGCAGCCCGAAGGGGTTCTCTGGGGCCAACGTCCTGACTTTC. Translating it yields CASSPKGFSGANVLTF.

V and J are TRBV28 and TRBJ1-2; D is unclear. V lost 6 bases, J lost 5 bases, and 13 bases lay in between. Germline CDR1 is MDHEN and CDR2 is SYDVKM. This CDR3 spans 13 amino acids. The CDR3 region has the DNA TGTGCCAGCAGCCCCCAGCCTACTTATGGCTACACCTTC. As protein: CASSPQPTYGYTF.

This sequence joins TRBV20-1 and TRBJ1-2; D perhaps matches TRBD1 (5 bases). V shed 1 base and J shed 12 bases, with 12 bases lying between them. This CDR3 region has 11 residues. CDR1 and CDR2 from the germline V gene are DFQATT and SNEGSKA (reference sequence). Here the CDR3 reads CSARAVGANTF. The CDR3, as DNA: TGCAGTGCTAGAGCGGTCGGGGCCAACACCTTC.

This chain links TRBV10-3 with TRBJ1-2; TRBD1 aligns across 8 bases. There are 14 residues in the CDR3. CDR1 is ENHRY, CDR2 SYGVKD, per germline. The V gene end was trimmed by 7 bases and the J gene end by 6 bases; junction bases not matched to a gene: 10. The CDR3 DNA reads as TGTGCCATCACTCCCACGGACAGGGCAAATGGCTACACCTTC. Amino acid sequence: CAITPTDRANGYTF.

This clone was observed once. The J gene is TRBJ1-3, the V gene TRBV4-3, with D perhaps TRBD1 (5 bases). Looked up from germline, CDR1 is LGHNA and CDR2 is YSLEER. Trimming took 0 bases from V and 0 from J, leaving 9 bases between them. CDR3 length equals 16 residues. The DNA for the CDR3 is TGCGCCAGCAGCCAAGAAGGGGTATACTCTGGAAACACCATATATTTT. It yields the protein CASSQEGVYSGNTIYF.

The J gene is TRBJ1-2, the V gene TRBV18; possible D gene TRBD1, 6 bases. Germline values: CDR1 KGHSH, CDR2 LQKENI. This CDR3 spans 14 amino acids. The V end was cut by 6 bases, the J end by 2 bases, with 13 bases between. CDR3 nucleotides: TGTGCCAGCTCCCCGGTGGACAGAAACTATGGCTACACCTTC. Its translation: CASSPVDRNYGYTF. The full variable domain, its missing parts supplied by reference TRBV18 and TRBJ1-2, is NAGVMQNPRHLVRRRGQEARLRCSPMKGHSHVYWYRQLPEEGLKFMVYLQKENIIDESGMPKERFSAEFPKEGPSILRIQQVVRGDSAAYFCASSPVDRNYGYTFGSGTRLTVV.

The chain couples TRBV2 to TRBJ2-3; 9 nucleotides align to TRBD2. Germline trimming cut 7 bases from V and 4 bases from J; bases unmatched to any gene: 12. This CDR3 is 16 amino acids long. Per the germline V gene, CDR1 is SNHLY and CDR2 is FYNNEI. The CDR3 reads CASKLGGGARSDTQYF. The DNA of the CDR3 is TGTGCCAGCAAACTCGGCGGGGGGGCGAGGTCAGATACGCAGTATTTT.

This CDR3 reads CASSRTVNYGYTF. The DNA for the CDR3 is TGTGCCAGCTCACGGACAGTTAACTATGGCTACACCTTC. The chain has TRBV18 and TRBJ1-2; D might be TRBD1 (6 bases). Germline V CDR1 and CDR2: KGHSH, LQKENI. The CDR3 contains 13 residues. The germline V and J ends were trimmed by 4 bases and 1 base, with 7 bases remaining between them.

The CDR3 sequence: CASSSGTGEGQPQHF. The CDR3 coding sequence is TGTGCCAGCAGTTCCGGGACAGGGGAAGGTCAGCCCCAGCATTTT. This chain links TRBV28 with TRBJ1-5; TRBD1 agrees at 10 bases. Unmatched junction bases numbered 6, after V lost 4 bases and J lost 6 bases. CDR1 and CDR2 (germline): MDHEN, SYDVKM. There are 15 residues in the CDR3.

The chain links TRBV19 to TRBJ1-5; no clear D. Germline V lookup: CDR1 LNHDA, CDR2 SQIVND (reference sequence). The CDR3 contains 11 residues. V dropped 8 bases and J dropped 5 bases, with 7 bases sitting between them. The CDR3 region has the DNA TGTGCCAGTGGACGGGATCAGCCCCAGCATTTT. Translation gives CASGRDQPQHF.